These T cell receptor beta chains were read from a single sample in a study of blood T cell repertoires in COVID-19. The table came from immunoSEQ multiplex PCR; TCRdb's copy has only in-frame clones and leaves some out. The top ten hold roughly 4% of the sample, which has roughly 150,000 clones, about 90% seen once. Sequencing input: peripheral blood. The receptors derive from a woman between 65 and 79 years old with acute or convalescent COVID-19. Each CDR3 is given with its conserved first and last residue. A D gene is named only where the DNA matches it firmly. The size of a clone is reported for some rows only, either as once, few or many, or as a class for expanded clones.

j_call v_call d_call clone_size cdr3_length cdr3_aa cdr3_nt
TRBJ2-1 TRBV27 NA few 14 CASSFRRSYNEQFF TGTGCCAGCAGTTTTCGGAGGTCCTACAATGAGCAGTTCTTC
TRBJ1-4 TRBV5-5 NA NA 17 CASSSRGAITTNEKLFF TGTGCCAGCAGCTCTCGAGGAGCGATAACAACTAATGAAAAACTGTTTTTT
TRBJ1-3 TRBV6-5 NA few 13 CASLDISGNTIYF TGTGCCAGCTTGGACATCTCTGGAAACACCATATATTTT
TRBJ1-4 TRBV4-1 NA NA 16 CASSRKVGMAGEKLFF TGCGCCAGCAGCCGTAAAGTCGGGATGGCGGGTGAAAAACTGTTTTTT
TRBJ1-3 TRBV28 NA NA 14 CASSSRGSGNTIYF TGTGCCAGCAGTTCAAGGGGGTCTGGAAACACCATATATTTT
TRBJ1-1 TRBV19 NA NA 12 CASNQINTEAFF TGTGCCAGTAACCAGATAAACACTGAAGCTTTCTTT
TRBJ1-3 TRBV5-1 TRBD1 NA 17 CASSVTGTGSSGNTIYF TGCGCCAGCAGCGTTACCGGGACAGGGAGCTCTGGAAACACCATATATTTT
TRBJ1-3 TRBV19 TRBD1 NA 15 CASSVGQASGNTIYF TGTGCCAGTAGTGTCGGACAGGCGTCTGGAAACACCATATATTTT
TRBJ2-1 TRBV28 NA NA 13 CASSPDRLREQFF TGTGCCAGCAGCCCGGACAGACTGCGGGAGCAGTTCTTC
TRBJ1-4 TRBV27 TRBD1 NA 15 CASSRRTGGNEKLFF TGTGCCAGCAGTCGAAGGACAGGGGGGAATGAAAAACTGTTTTTT
TRBJ1-6 TRBV30 TRBD1 NA 17 CAYQITTGGSYNSPLHF TGTGCCTACCAAATTACAACAGGGGGGTCCTATAATTCACCCCTCCACTTT
TRBJ2-3 TRBV13 TRBD1 NA 15 CASSLRDRAPDTQYF TGTGCCAGCAGCCTCCGGGACAGGGCTCCAGATACGCAGTATTTT
TRBJ1-5 TRBV4-3 TRBD1 once 15 CASSQARQGGQPQHF TGCGCCAGCAGCCAAGCCCGGCAGGGGGGACAGCCCCAGCATTTT
TRBJ2-5 TRBV28 NA NA 14 CASSLAGAEETQYF TGTGCCAGCAGTTTAGCAGGGGCGGAAGAGACCCAGTACTTC
TRBJ2-2 TRBV7-9 NA NA 15 CASSLGPPNTGELFF TGTGCCAGCAGCTTAGGGCCTCCCAACACCGGGGAGCTGTTTTTT
TRBJ1-2 TRBV10-3 TRBD1 NA 15 CAISESTGGDYAYTF TGTGCCATCAGTGAGTCGACAGGGGGGGACTATGCCTACACCTTC
TRBJ1-6 TRBV7-9 TRBD1 once 15 CASSLRDRENSPLHF TGTGCCAGCAGCTTACGAGACAGGGAAAATTCACCCCTCCACTTT
TRBJ2-2 TRBV7-9 TRBD2 NA 16 CASSPWTSGRVGELFF TGTGCCAGCAGCCCGTGGACTAGCGGGAGGGTCGGGGAGCTGTTTTTT
TRBJ2-3 TRBV11-2 NA few 18 CASSLTHPRTAATDTQYF TGTGCCAGCAGCTTAACCCACCCTAGGACAGCTGCTACAGATACGCAGTATTTT
TRBJ1-2 TRBV12-5 TRBD1 NA 13 CASGTGTGVGYTF TGTGCTAGTGGTACCGGGACAGGGGTTGGCTACACCTTC
TRBJ1-2 TRBV11-2 TRBD1 NA 14 CASRSTGGGYGYTF TGTGCCAGCAGGTCGACAGGGGGCGGCTATGGCTACACCTTC
TRBJ2-3 TRBV15 TRBD2 NA 19 CATSRSAGLAGASTDTQYF TGTGCCACCAGCAGATCAGCAGGACTAGCGGGGGCTAGCACAGATACGCAGTATTTT
TRBJ1-2 TRBV7-2 TRBD1 NA 16 CASSLNRQGADYGYTF TGTGCCAGCAGCTTAAATAGACAGGGAGCGGACTATGGCTACACCTTC
TRBJ2-7 TRBV6-2/TRBV6-3 TRBD2 NA 17 CASSYGVAGGLRYEQYF TGTGCCAGCAGTTATGGCGTCGCGGGGGGGCTTCGTTACGAGCAGTACTTC
TRBJ1-3 TRBV11-2 NA NA 15 CASSLGQSSGNTIYF TGTGCCAGCAGCTTAGGGCAGTCCTCTGGAAACACCATATATTTT
TRBJ2-5 TRBV6-1 TRBD2 NA 16 CASSEAAGGRGETQYF TGTGCCAGCAGTGAAGCAGCGGGCGGGAGAGGGGAGACCCAGTACTTC
TRBJ1-4 TRBV10-3 TRBD1 NA 14 CAISGDRGDEKLFF TGTGCCATCAGTGGAGACAGGGGGGATGAAAAACTGTTTTTT
TRBJ1-5 TRBV29-1 TRBD1 NA 12 CSVRTGDQPQHF TGCAGCGTCCGGACAGGGGATCAGCCCCAGCATTTT
TRBJ1-2 TRBV2 TRBD1 few 12 CASGDRVRGYTF TGTGCCAGTGGGGACAGGGTTAGAGGCTACACCTTC
TRBJ1-5 TRBV12-3/TRBV12-4 NA NA 13 CASRRQDNQPQHF TGTGCCAGCAGACGACAGGACAATCAGCCCCAGCATTTT
TRBJ1-1 TRBV5-1 NA NA 16 CASSLLASAPGTEAFF TGCGCCAGCAGCCTATTAGCATCGGCCCCTGGCACTGAAGCTTTCTTT
TRBJ2-7 TRBV24-1 TRBD1 NA 15 CATSDSGTGGYEQYF TGTGCCACCAGTGATTCCGGGACAGGGGGCTACGAGCAGTACTTC
TRBJ1-1 TRBV29-1 NA few 11 CSVDRGATAFF TGCAGCGTTGACAGGGGCGCTACGGCTTTCTTT
TRBJ2-5 TRBV27 TRBD1 once 13 CASSLRQGETQYF TGTGCCAGCAGTCTTCGACAGGGAGAGACCCAGTACTTC
TRBJ2-3 TRBV12-3/TRBV12-4 NA NA 13 CASSQAEGEVQYF TGTGCCAGCAGTCAAGCGGAGGGTGAAGTGCAGTATTTT
TRBJ2-7 TRBV28 NA few 15 CASSRPSARAYEQYF TGTGCCAGCAGCCGACCTTCCGCCAGGGCCTACGAGCAGTACTTC
TRBJ1-2 TRBV6-2/TRBV6-3 NA once 17 CASSSRMGGSPGSGYTF TGTGCCAGCAGTTCGCGCATGGGGGGAAGTCCGGGTTCTGGCTACACCTTC
TRBJ1-1 TRBV6-5 NA NA 14 CASSFGQMNTEAFF TGTGCCAGCAGTTTTGGACAGATGAACACTGAAGCTTTCTTT
TRBJ2-2 TRBV19 TRBD1 once 14 CASSTTGGPGELFF TGTGCCAGTAGTACGACAGGGGGCCCCGGGGAGCTGTTTTTT
TRBJ2-5 TRBV3-1/TRBV3-2 NA NA 14 CASSQDRFQETQYF TGTGCCAGCAGCCAAGATCGTTTCCAAGAGACCCAGTACTTC
TRBJ2-1 TRBV7-3 TRBD1 NA 15 CASSSAGGTYNEQFF TGTGCCAGCAGCTCGGCAGGGGGAACATACAATGAGCAGTTCTTC
TRBJ2-1 TRBV7-2 NA NA 13 CASSSFRYNEQFF TGTGCCAGCAGCTCGTTTCGCTACAATGAGCAGTTCTTC
TRBJ2-7 TRBV4-3 TRBD2 NA 15 CASSQLTSGSYEQYF TGCGCCAGCAGCCAACTAACTAGCGGTTCCTACGAGCAGTACTTC
TRBJ1-4 TRBV4-1 NA few 14 CASSRLQQNEKLFF TGCGCCAGCAGCCGCTTACAGCAAAATGAAAAACTGTTTTTT
TRBJ2-1 TRBV5-1 TRBD2 NA 16 CASSLVGGGARGEQFF TGCGCCAGCAGCTTGGTCGGCGGGGGGGCGCGGGGTGAGCAGTTCTTC
TRBJ2-3 TRBV7-2 TRBD2 NA 18 CASSLGGAGLAAGDTQYF TGTGCCAGCAGCTTAGGGGGGGCAGGACTAGCTGCAGGAGATACGCAGTATTTT